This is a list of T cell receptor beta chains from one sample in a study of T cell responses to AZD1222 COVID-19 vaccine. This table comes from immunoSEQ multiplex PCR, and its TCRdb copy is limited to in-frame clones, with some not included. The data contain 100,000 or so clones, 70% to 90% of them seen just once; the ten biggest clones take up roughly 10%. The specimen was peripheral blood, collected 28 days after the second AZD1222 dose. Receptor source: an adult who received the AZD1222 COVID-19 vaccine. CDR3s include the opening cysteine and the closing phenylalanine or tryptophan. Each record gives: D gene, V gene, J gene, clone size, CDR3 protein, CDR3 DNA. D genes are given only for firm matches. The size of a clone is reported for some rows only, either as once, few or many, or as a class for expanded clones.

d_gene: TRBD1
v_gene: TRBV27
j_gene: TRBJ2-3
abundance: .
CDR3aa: CASMGQGVVTDTQYF
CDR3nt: TGTGCCAGCATGGGACAGGGGGTTGTCACAGATACGCAGTATTTT

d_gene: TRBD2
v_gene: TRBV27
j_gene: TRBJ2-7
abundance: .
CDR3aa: CASSLWEGPQYF
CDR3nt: TGTGCCAGCAGTTTGTGGGAGGGCCCGCAGTACTTC

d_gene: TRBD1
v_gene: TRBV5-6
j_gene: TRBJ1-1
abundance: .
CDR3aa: CASSMDRQNTEAFF
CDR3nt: TGTGCCAGCAGCATGGACAGGCAGAACACTGAAGCTTTCTTT

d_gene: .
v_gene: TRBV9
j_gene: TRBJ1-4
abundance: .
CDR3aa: CASSPRGGVGEKLFF
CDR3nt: TGTGCCAGCAGCCCCCGGGGGGGAGTGGGGGAAAAACTGTTTTTT

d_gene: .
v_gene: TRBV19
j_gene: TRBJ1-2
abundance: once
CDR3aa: CASKRQADYGYTF
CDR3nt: TGTGCCAGCAAGAGACAGGCGGACTATGGCTACACCTTC

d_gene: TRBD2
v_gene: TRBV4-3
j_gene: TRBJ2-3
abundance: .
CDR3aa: CASSLGTGLARDTQYF
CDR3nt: TGCGCCAGCAGCCTCGGGACCGGACTAGCCAGAGATACGCAGTATTTT

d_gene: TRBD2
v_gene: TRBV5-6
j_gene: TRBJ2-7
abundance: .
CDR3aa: CASRGIAGGGPSYEQYF
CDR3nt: TGTGCCAGCAGGGGAATAGCGGGAGGAGGACCCTCCTACGAGCAGTACTTC

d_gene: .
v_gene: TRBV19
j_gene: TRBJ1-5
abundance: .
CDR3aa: CASTSPGRASGQPQHF
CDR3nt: TGTGCCAGTACCTCCCCAGGCAGGGCGTCTGGACAGCCCCAGCATTTT

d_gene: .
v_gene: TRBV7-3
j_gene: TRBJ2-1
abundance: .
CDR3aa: CASSYDWSSYNEQFF
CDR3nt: TGTGCCAGCAGTTACGACTGGAGCTCCTACAATGAGCAGTTCTTC

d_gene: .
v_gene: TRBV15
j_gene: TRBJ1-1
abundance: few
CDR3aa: CATSRDKLSAEAFF
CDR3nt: TGTGCCACCAGCAGAGATAAATTATCGGCTGAAGCTTTCTTT

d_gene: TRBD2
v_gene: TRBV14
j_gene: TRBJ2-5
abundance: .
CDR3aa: CASSQILAGARETQYF
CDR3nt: TGTGCCAGCAGCCAAATCCTAGCGGGAGCTCGGGAGACCCAGTACTTC

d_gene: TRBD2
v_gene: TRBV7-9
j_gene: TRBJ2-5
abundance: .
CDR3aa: CASSFLAGQPQETQYF
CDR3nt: TGTGCCAGCAGCTTTCTAGCGGGGCAACCCCAAGAGACCCAGTACTTC

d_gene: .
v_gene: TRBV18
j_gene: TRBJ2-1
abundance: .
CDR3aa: CASSPPNRVTGDEQFF
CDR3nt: TGTGCCAGCTCACCACCGAACAGGGTGACAGGCGATGAGCAGTTCTTC

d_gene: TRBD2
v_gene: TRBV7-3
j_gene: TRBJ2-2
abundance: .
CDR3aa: CASSLRAGGTAGELFF
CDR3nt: TGTGCCAGCAGCTTAAGGGCGGGAGGCACGGCCGGGGAGCTGTTTTTT

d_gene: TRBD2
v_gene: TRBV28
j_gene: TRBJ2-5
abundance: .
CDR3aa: CASSLGTSEETQYF
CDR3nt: TGTGCCAGCAGTTTAGGGACTAGCGAAGAGACCCAGTACTTC

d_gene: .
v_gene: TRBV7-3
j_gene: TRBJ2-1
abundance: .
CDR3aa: CASSLEAGRGEQFF
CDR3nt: TGTGCCAGCAGCTTAGAGGCAGGGCGCGGTGAGCAGTTCTTC

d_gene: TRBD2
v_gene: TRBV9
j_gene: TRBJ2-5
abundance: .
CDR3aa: CASSVGPSGGARARETQYF
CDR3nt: TGTGCCAGCAGCGTAGGTCCTAGCGGGGGGGCCCGGGCACGCGAGACCCAGTACTTC

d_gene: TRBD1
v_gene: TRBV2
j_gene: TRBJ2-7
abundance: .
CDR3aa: CASTRQGSYEQYF
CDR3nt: TGTGCCAGCACCAGACAGGGCTCCTACGAGCAGTACTTC